The 24 T cell receptor beta chains below were found in one sample sequenced in a study of blood T cell repertoires in COVID-19. The data were produced by immunoSEQ multiplex PCR, yet TCRdb's version contains in-frame clones alone and is incomplete. This table holds tens of thousands of clones, 85% found once. Specimen: peripheral blood. The receptor set was obtained from a man aged 50 to 59 with COVID-19, enrolled during active disease.

The chain carries TRBV30 and TRBJ2-5; 8 bases align to TRBD2. This CDR3 spans 12 amino acids. Looked up from germline, CDR1 is GTSNPN and CDR2 is SVGIG (reference sequence). V dropped 7 bases and J dropped 4; count of bases not matched to a gene: 5. CDR3 sequence (DNA): TGTGCCTTACGACTAGCGCGAGAGACCCAGTACTTC. It codes for CALRLARETQYF.

This chain joins TRBV12-3 or TRBV12-4 and TRBJ2-5; D call uncertain. With 2 bases removed from V and 3 bases from J, the gap between germline ends came to 7 bases. This CDR3 has 13 amino acids. The CDR3, as DNA: TGTGCCAGCAGTTTAAACTACAAAGAGACCCAGTACTTC. Residues: CASSLNYKETQYF.

The chain recombines TRBV28 with TRBJ1-3; 9 nucleotides match TRBD1. The CDR3 contains 17 residues. After removal of 6 bases from V and 4 bases from J, the junction contained 13 bases not matched to a gene. Germline V gene lookup returns CDR1 MDHEN and CDR2 SYDVKM. This CDR3 reads CASRQGGTGSTGNTIYF. The DNA of the CDR3 is TGTGCCAGCAGACAAGGGGGGACAGGGAGCACCGGAAACACCATATATTTT.

V gene TRBV6-6 combines with J gene TRBJ2-1; D is unclear. Germline assignment: CDR1 MNHNY and CDR2 SVGAGI (reference sequence). This CDR3 has 14 residues. Trimming shortened V by 2 bases and J by 8 bases, and 13 bases separated the two germline ends. The CDR3 nucleotides read TGTGCCAGCAGTTACGGGCCGGCCCCCGATGAGCAGTTCTTC. It codes for CASSYGPAPDEQFF.

This rearrangement joins TRBV19 to TRBJ2-1; D may be TRBD2 (6 bases). The ends were cut back, 6 bases at V and 4 bases at J, with 16 bases in the middle. CDR1 is LNHDA and CDR2 is SQIVND in the germline V gene (reference sequence). This CDR3 has 15 amino acids. DNA of the CDR3: TGTGCCAGTAGGCAGATCGGGAGCGGTTACAATGAGCAGTTCTTC. Translation: CASRQIGSGYNEQFF.

The chain carries TRBV5-1 and TRBJ2-7; 8 nucleotides match TRBD1. CDR3 length equals 15 residues. The V segment lost 0 bases and the J segment 0 bases; nucleotides outside the gene matches: 2. CDR1 and CDR2 (germline): SGHRS, YFSETQ. The CDR3 region has the DNA TGCGCCAGCAGCTTGGGACAGGGGAGCTCCTACGAGCAGTACTTC. It yields the protein CASSLGQGSSYEQYF. The variable domain in full, with the rest retrieved from reference TRBV5-1 and TRBJ2-7, is KAGVTQTPRYLIKTRGQQVTLSCSPISGHRSVSWYQQTPGQGLQFLFEYFSETQRNKGNFPGRFSGRQFSNSRSEMNVSTLELGDSALYLCASSLGQGSSYEQYFGPGTRLTVT.

V and J are TRBV6-5 and TRBJ2-7; TRBD1 matches 9 bases. After removal of 0 bases from V and 6 bases from J, the junction contained 6 bases not matched to a gene. Germline CDR1 reads MNHEY; CDR2 reads SVGAGI. The CDR3 is 15 residues long. The CDR3: CASSYSVTGGFEQYF. In DNA, the CDR3 is TGTGCCAGCAGTTACTCGGTGACAGGGGGATTCGAGCAGTACTTC.

The V and J genes are TRBV4-3 and TRBJ2-1; 7 bases map to TRBD1. The CDR3 has 14 amino acids. The germline CDR1 and CDR2 sequences are LGHNA and YSLEER. Trimming took 0 bases from V and 9 from J; bases not matched to a gene: 5. CDR3 nucleotide sequence: TGCGCCAGCAGCCAAGATTACAGGGGCAGTGAGCAGTTCTTC. Translated: CASSQDYRGSEQFF.

The V and J genes are TRBV15 and TRBJ1-6, with unresolved D. The ends were cut back, 1 base at V and 9 bases at J, with 7 bases in the middle. The CDR3 spans 13 residues. CDR1 and CDR2 from the germline V gene are LNHNV and YYDKDF (reference sequence). CDR3 nucleotides: TGTGCCACCAGCAGAGTACGGGGTTCACCCCTCCACTTT. This gives the protein CATSRVRGSPLHF.

This chain connects TRBV5-1 to TRBJ1-1; 7 nucleotides line up with TRBD1. Looked up from germline, CDR1 is SGHRS and CDR2 is YFSETQ. J lost 0 bases, V lost 4 bases, and 6 bases had no gene match. The CDR3 consists of 15 residues. The CDR3 DNA follows: TGCGCCAGCAGCCCGGGGGACAGCTTGAACACTGAAGCTTTCTTT. Its translation: CASSPGDSLNTEAFF.

This chain joins TRBV5-1 and TRBJ1-2, with no clear D. Deletions cut 0 bases from V and 1 base from J, with 13 bases between. The CDR3 sequence is 16 residues long. Germline-derived CDR1 and CDR2 are SGHRS and YFSETQ. CDR3 bases: TGCGCCAGCAGCTTGGGCGGCGTCTTAATTAACTATGGCTACACCTTC. Amino acid sequence: CASSLGGVLINYGYTF.

V is TRBV29-1 and J is TRBJ2-3, with TRBD1 matching over 8 bases. Germline V lookup: CDR1 SQVTM, CDR2 ANQGSEA. V was pared by 6 bases and J by 1 base, with 3 bases of the junction left unmatched. The CDR3 contains 13 residues. The CDR3 sequence is CSVGDRRTDTQYF. The CDR3 bases are TGCAGCGTAGGGGACAGGCGCACAGATACGCAGTATTTT.

J is TRBJ2-1 and V is TRBV19; 12 bases fit TRBD2. The V gene's germline CDR1 is LNHDA and CDR2 SQIVND (reference sequence). CDR3 length: 15 residues. Trimming took 5 bases from V and 5 from J; bases not matched to a gene: 4. The CDR3 DNA reads TGTGCCAGTAGTGCTGGGACTAGCGGGCACAATGAGCAGTTCTTC. It specifies CASSAGTSGHNEQFF.

The CDR3 coding sequence is TGTGCCAGCAGGAGGGACAGCTCACAAGAGACCCAGTACTTC. Translated, it gives CASRRDSSQETQYF. The chain employs TRBV6-5 and TRBJ2-5, with 7 bases that match TRBD1. This CDR3 comprises 14 residues. Germline CDR1 MNHEY, CDR2 SVGAGI. V lost 6 bases to trimming and J lost 2 bases; unmatched junction nucleotides: 6.

The gene calls are TRBV29-1 and TRBJ2-3; 8 nucleotides align to TRBD1. Per the germline V gene, CDR1 is SQVTM and CDR2 is ANQGSEA. The CDR3 is 15 residues long. The V segment lost 0 bases and the J segment 1 base; nucleotides outside the gene matches: 3. The CDR3 DNA reads TGCAGCGTTGAAGAACCGGACAGGGGCACAGATACGCAGTATTTT. Protein product: CSVEEPDRGTDTQYF.

This rearrangement joins TRBV6-6 to TRBJ2-7; tentative D call: TRBD2 (7 bases). Germline lookup yields CDR1 MNHNY and CDR2 SVGAGI (reference sequence). V was cut by 4 bases and J by 6 bases, with 16 bases left in between. The CDR3 loop spans 14 amino acids. DNA for the CDR3: TGTGCCAGCAGTTCCGGGGGGCCATCAGTCGAGCAGTACTTC. This gives the protein CASSSGGPSVEQYF.

This clone was seen more than once but under ten times. The V gene is TRBV19, the J gene TRBJ2-3; TRBD2 matches 11 bases. The trim removed 3 bases at V and 1 base at J, leaving 3 bases unmatched. The CDR3 loop spans 16 amino acids. Germline assignment: CDR1 LNHDA and CDR2 SQIVND (reference sequence). CDR3 residues: CASSIGTSGGTDTQYF. DNA of the CDR3: TGTGCCAGTAGTATTGGGACTAGCGGAGGCACAGATACGCAGTATTTT. Looking up the rest from reference TRBV19 and TRBJ2-3 gives the full variable domain: DGGITQSPKYLFRKEGQNVTLSCEQNLNHDAMYWYRQDPGQGLRLIYYSQIVNDFQKGDIAEGYSVSREKKESFPLTVTSAQKNPTAFYLCASSIGTSGGTDTQYFGPGTRLTVL.

This chain joins TRBV7-2 and TRBJ2-7, with TRBD1 matching over 10 bases. The V gene's germline CDR1 is SGHTA and CDR2 FQGNSA. The CDR3 has 14 amino acids. Trimming took 5 bases from V and 3 from J; bases not matched to a gene: 4. The CDR3 sequence: CASSPRTGGYEQYF. The CDR3 coding sequence is TGTGCCAGCAGCCCCCGGACAGGGGGCTACGAGCAGTACTTC.

The chain recombines TRBV19 with TRBJ1-1, with no clear D. Germline V lookup: CDR1 LNHDA, CDR2 SQIVND (reference sequence). The CDR3 sequence is 14 residues long. V was shortened by 6 bases and J by 1 base, with 12 bases between the two germline ends. Here the CDR3 DNA reads TGTGCCAGTAGCCAATACCCAGAGAACACTGAAGCTTTCTTT. Protein product: CASSQYPENTEAFF.

The V gene is TRBV6-6, the J gene TRBJ2-7; 12 positions agree with TRBD2. This CDR3 region has 16 residues. J lost 9 bases, V lost 5 bases, and 14 bases had no gene match. Per germline, CDR1 MNHNY and CDR2 SVGAGI (reference sequence). The chain's CDR3 is CASSKPGASGRAGQYF. For the CDR3, the DNA is TGTGCCAGCAGTAAACCCGGGGCTAGCGGGAGGGCCGGGCAGTACTTC.

The chain uses TRBV19 and TRBJ2-3; D is perhaps TRBD1 (6 bases). The CDR3 is made up of 13 amino acids. The germline V and J ends were trimmed by 7 bases and 2 bases, with 10 bases remaining between them. The germline CDR1 and CDR2 sequences are LNHDA and SQIVND (reference sequence). The CDR3 coding sequence is TGTGCCAGTAATCACAGGGTCACAGATACGCAGTATTTT. Its translation is CASNHRVTDTQYF.

This chain joins TRBV28 and TRBJ1-6; 12 nucleotides match TRBD1. The J segment lost 10 bases and the V segment lost 7 bases, leaving 8 bases of the junction unmatched. The CDR3 spans 15 residues. CDR1 is MDHEN and CDR2 is SYDVKM in the germline V gene. Written as DNA, the CDR3 is TGTGCCAGCAACTCCGGGACAGGGGGCAGATCACCCCTCCACTTT. As protein: CASNSGTGGRSPLHF.

The CDR3 region is CASSEHRGHAEAFF. For the CDR3, the DNA is TGTGCCAGCAGCGAGCACAGGGGGCACGCTGAAGCTTTCTTT. The V gene is TRBV14, the J gene TRBJ1-1; 9 positions agree with TRBD1. Germline values: CDR1 SGHDN, CDR2 FVKESK. The junction had 7 bases not matched to a gene; V was cut back by 5 bases and J by 6 bases. CDR3 length equals 14 residues.

The chain carries TRBV6-2 or TRBV6-3 and TRBJ1-1; TRBD1 matches at 7 bases. Germline-derived CDR1 and CDR2 are MNHEY and SVGEGT. J gave up 2 bases and V 2 bases, and 11 bases lay outside the gene matches. This CDR3 is 17 amino acids long. The CDR3 sequence: CASSYSLGGAENTEAFF. CDR3 sequence (DNA): TGTGCCAGCAGTTACAGCTTAGGGGGCGCGGAAAACACTGAAGCTTTCTTT.